This TCR beta chain is from a study of identical twins (dated by TCRdb to about 2016). Regarding the study in general: TCR alpha and beta repertoires from monozygotic twins, unrelated adults of various ages and cord blood were deep-sequenced to test whether fetal clonotypes persist. To rule out contamination, the twin experiments were replicated at different times with different library preparation protocols. Study-level results and caveats: In monozygotic twins, out-of-frame TCR alpha sharing was systematically underestimated by recombination models, although the models agreed with sharing between unrelated individuals. Compared with coincidental sharing between unrelated individuals, out-of-frame TCR alpha sequences shared between twins showed an excess of sequences with low generation probability. Abundant cord blood beta clonotypes carried fewer insertions; young adult naive repertoires showed a weaker similar trend, while memory repertoires showed none. Because the same donors could not be followed over many years, the conclusions depended on cross-sectional statistical analysis. A weaker excess of twin sharing was found in beta out-of-frame sequences because the signal-to-noise ratio was lowered by fewer shared sequences. Invariant T cells such as MAIT and iNKT could partly confound zero-insertion analyses, although diverse VJ usage argued against such confounding for most clonotypes.

Only healthy Caucasian donors were included. The twin cohort comprised three pairs of female monozygotic twins, all aged roughly 18 to 30 years. The RNA used for TCR libraries was isolated from peripheral blood mononuclear cells. Libraries were made using 5' RACE. The instrument given in TCRdb is Illumina HiSeq 2000. A universal primer binding site was introduced by template switching, and a unique molecular identifier was present in the final cDNA, enabling accurate counting of TCR cDNA molecules. Specific primers in the conserved constant-segment region were used to synthesize first-strand cDNA for the TCR alpha and beta chains. Each cDNA library was double barcoded, with a SMART-Mk sample barcode plus Illumina barcodes, to control for contamination. Two successive PCR steps introduced TruSeq adapter sequences along with Illumina sample barcodes. TCR alpha and beta cDNA libraries were sequenced on the Illumina HiSeq platform with custom primers. The source study handled its data this way. Unique molecular identifiers were extracted from raw reads with MiGEC, and CDR3 positions were determined with MiXCR. For each individual, recombination models were inferred using an EM algorithm with the repgenHMM and IGoR tools. The tcR package in R was used for shared clonotype analysis, with sharing normalized by the product of cloneset sizes. Out-of-frame nonproductive sequences were analyzed to study raw recombination free of thymic and clonal selection effects. The public reads were run again by TCRdb, first through fastp at Q25 and then through MiXCR, and only productive beta chains were kept. All rows with the same CDR3 protein become a single entry with the most common DNA and genes. Here the V and J calls rest on TCRdb's processing, not on the authors' analysis. The sample profile shows some 600,000 distinct CDR3 sequences; just over 7% of them were found once. The leading ten clones occupy about 1.6% of the sample.

Details on this clonotype: It lacks a known antigen. No much larger clone exists at a distance of one base, and base qualities are not known.

Per the germline V gene, SGHTA is the CDR1 and FQGTGA is the CDR2. From the cysteine up to the phenylalanine, the CDR3 has a length of 16 residues. CDR3 DNA only is kept here, 48 bases in frame from base 1. V is reduced by 5 bases and J by 3 bases, leaving a spacing of 14 bases between them. These data also featured in a second study, about yellow fever vaccine responses in identical twins. Taken from the second paper: According to the authors, the vaccine-induced T cell response in identical twins seemed to be partly convergent and partly specific to each individual. In identical twins, the study followed T cell clones that responded to the vaccine with precision.

The clonotype originates from a woman between 18 and 30 years old in good health. Specimen: PBMCs. Recombination linked TRBV7-3 to TRBJ2-6; TRBD2 could be the D gene, as 5 bases match. The DNA reads TGTGCCAGCAGCCCCTTCGGCGGGTTTGGGGCCAACGTCCTGACTTTC. Its translation is CASSPFGGFGANVLTF.